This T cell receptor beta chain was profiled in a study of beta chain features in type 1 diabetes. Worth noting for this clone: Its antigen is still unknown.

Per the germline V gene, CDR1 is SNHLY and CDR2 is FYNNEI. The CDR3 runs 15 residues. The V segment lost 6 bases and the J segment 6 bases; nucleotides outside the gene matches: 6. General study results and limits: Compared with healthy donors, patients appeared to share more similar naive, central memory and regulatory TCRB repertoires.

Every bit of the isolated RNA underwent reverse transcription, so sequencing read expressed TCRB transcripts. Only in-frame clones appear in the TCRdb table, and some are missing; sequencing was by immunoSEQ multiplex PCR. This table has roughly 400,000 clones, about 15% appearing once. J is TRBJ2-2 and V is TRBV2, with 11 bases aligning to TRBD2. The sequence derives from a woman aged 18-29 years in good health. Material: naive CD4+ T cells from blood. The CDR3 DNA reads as TGTGCCAGCAGGGAACTAGCGGGAGCCGCCGGGGAGCTGTTTTTT. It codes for CASRELAGAAGELFF.